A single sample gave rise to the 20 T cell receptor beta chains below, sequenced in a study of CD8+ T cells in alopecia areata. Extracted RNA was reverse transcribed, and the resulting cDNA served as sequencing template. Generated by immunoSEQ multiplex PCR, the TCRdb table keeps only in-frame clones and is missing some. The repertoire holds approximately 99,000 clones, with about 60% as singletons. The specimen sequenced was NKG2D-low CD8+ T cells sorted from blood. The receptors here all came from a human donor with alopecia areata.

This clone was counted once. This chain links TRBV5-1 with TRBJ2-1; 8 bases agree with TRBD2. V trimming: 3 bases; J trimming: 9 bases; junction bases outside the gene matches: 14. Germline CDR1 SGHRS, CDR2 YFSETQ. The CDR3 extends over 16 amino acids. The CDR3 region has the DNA TGCGCCAGCAGCTGGGGAGTTAGCGGGGCTCGGGGTGAGCAGTTCTTC. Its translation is CASSWGVSGARGEQFF.

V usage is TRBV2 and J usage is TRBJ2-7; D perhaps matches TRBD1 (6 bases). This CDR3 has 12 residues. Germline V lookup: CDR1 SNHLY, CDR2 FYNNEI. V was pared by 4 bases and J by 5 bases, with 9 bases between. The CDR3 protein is CASSVWDNEQYF. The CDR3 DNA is TGTGCCAGCAGTGTTTGGGACAACGAGCAGTACTTC.

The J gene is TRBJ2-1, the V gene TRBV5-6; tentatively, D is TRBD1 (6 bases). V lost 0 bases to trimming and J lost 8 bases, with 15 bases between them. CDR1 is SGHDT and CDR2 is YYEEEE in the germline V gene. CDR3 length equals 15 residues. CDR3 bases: TGTGCCAGCAGCTTGGCCCGGGACAACAACGATGAGCAGTTCTTC. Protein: CASSLARDNNDEQFF.

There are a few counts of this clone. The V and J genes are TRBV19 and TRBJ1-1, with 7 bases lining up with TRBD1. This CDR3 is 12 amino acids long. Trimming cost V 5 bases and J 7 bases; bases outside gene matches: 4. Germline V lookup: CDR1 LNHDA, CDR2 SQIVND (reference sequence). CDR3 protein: CASSPGTDEAFF. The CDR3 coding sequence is TGTGCCAGTAGTCCGGGGACAGATGAAGCTTTCTTT.

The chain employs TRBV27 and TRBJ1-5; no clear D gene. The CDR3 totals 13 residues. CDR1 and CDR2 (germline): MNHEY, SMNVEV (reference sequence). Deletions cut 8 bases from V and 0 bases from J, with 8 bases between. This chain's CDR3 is CASGMYSNQPQHF. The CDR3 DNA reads TGTGCCAGCGGGATGTATAGCAATCAGCCCCAGCATTTT.

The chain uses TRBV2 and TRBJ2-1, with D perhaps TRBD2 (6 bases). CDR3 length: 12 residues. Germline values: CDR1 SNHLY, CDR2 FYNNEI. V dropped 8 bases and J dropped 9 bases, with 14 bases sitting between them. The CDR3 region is CASGLFIAEQFF. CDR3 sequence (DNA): TGTGCCAGCGGACTATTCATAGCTGAGCAGTTCTTC. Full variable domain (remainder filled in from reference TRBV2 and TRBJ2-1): EPEVTQTPSHQVTQMGQEVILRCVPISNHLYFYWYRQILGQKVEFLVSFYNNEISEKSEIFDDQFSVERPDGSNFTLKIRSTKLEDSAMYFCASGLFIAEQFFGPGTRLTVL.

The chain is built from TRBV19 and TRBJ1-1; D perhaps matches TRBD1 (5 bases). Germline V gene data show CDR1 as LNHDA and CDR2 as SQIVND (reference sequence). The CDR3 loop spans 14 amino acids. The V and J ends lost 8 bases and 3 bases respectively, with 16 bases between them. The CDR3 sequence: CASLWGGTHTEAFF. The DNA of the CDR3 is TGTGCCAGTCTTTGGGGGGGGACCCACACTGAAGCTTTCTTT.

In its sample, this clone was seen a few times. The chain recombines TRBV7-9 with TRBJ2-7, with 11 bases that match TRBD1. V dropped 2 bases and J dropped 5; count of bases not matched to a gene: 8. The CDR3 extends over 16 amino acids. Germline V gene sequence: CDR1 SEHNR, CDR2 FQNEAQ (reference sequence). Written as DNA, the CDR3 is TGTGCCAGCAGCTTACTCAGGACAGGGGGCGACCACGAGCAGTACTTC. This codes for CASSLLRTGGDHEQYF.

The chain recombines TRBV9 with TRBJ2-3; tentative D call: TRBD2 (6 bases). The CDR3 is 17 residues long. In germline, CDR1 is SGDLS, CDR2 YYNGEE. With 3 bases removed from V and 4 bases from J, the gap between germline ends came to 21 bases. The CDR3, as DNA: TGTGCCAGCAGCGACCCAGGAGGGCTTGGGTCCGCAGATACGCAGTATTTT. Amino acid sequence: CASSDPGGLGSADTQYF.

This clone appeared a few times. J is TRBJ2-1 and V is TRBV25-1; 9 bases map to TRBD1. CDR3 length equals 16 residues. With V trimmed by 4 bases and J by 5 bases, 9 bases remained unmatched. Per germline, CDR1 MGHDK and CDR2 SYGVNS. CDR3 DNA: TGTGCCAGCAGTGCAACAGGGGGCGTCCTGGACAATGAGCAGTTCTTC. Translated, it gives CASSATGGVLDNEQFF.

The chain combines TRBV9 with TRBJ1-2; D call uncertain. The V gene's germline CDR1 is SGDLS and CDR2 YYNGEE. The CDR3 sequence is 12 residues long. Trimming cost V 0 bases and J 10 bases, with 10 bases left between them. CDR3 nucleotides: TGTGCCAGCAGCGTAGGGGCGGTTGACTACACCTTC. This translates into CASSVGAVDYTF.

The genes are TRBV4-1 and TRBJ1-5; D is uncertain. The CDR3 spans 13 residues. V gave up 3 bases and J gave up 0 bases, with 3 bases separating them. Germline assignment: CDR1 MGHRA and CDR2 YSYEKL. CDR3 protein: CASSQNSNQPQHF. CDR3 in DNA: TGCGCCAGCAGCCAGAATAGCAATCAGCCCCAGCATTTT.

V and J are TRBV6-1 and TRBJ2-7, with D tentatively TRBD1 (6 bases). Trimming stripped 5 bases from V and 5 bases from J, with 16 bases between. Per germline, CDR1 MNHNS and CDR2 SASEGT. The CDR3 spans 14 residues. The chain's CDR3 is CASSSKQGIDEQYF. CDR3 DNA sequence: TGTGCCAGCAGTTCTAAACAGGGTATAGACGAGCAGTACTTC.

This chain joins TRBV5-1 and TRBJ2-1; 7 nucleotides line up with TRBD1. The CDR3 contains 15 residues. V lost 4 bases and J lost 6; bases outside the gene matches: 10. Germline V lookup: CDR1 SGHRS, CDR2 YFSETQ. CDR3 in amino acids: CASSPTTGNSNEQFF. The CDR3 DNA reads TGCGCCAGCAGCCCAACGACAGGGAACTCCAATGAGCAGTTCTTC. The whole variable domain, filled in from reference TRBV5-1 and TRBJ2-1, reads KAGVTQTPRYLIKTRGQQVTLSCSPISGHRSVSWYQQTPGQGLQFLFEYFSETQRNKGNFPGRFSGRQFSNSRSEMNVSTLELGDSALYLCASSPTTGNSNEQFFGPGTRLTVL.

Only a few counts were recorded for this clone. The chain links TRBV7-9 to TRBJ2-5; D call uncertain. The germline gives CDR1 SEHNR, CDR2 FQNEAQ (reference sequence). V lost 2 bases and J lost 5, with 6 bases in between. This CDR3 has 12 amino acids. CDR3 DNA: TGTGCCAGCAGCTTAATTGGGGAGACCCAGTACTTC. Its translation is CASSLIGETQYF. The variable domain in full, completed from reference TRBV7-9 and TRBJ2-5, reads DTGVSQNPRHKITKRGQNVTFRCDPISEHNRLYWYRQTLGQGPEFLTYFQNEAQLEKSRLLSDRFSAERPKGSFSTLEIQRTEQGDSAMYLCASSLIGETQYFGPGTRLLVL.

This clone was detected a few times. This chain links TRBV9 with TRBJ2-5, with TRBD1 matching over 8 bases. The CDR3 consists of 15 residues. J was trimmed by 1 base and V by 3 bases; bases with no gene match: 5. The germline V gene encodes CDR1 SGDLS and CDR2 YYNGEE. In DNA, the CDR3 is TGTGCCAGCAGCGCCGGACAGGGAGGCCAAGAGACCCAGTACTTC. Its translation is CASSAGQGGQETQYF.

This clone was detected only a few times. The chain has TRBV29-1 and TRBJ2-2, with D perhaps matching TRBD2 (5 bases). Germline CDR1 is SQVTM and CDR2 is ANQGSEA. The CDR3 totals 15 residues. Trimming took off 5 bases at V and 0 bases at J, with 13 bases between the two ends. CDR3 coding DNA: TGCAGCGTTCCGCTCCCCGGGACGAACACCGGGGAGCTGTTTTTT. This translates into CSVPLPGTNTGELFF.

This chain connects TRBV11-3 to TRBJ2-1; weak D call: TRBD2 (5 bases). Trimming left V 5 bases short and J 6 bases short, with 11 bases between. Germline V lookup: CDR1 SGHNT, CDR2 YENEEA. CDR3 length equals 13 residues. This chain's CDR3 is CASSHNGGNEQFF. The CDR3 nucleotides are TGTGCCAGCAGCCATAACGGAGGCAATGAGCAGTTCTTC.

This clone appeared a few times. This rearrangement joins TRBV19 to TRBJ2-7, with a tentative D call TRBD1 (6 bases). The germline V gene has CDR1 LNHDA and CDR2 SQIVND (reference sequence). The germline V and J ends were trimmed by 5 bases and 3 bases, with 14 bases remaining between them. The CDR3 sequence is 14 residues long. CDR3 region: CASSPRDTIYEQYF. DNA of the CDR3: TGTGCCAGTAGTCCCCGGGACACCATCTACGAGCAGTACTTC.

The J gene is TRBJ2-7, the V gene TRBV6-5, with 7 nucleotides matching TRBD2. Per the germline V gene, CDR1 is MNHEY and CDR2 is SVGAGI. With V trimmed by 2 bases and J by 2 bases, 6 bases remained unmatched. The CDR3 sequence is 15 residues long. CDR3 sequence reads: CASSYTSGGPYEQYF. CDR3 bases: TGTGCCAGCAGTTACACCTCGGGAGGTCCCTACGAGCAGTACTTC.